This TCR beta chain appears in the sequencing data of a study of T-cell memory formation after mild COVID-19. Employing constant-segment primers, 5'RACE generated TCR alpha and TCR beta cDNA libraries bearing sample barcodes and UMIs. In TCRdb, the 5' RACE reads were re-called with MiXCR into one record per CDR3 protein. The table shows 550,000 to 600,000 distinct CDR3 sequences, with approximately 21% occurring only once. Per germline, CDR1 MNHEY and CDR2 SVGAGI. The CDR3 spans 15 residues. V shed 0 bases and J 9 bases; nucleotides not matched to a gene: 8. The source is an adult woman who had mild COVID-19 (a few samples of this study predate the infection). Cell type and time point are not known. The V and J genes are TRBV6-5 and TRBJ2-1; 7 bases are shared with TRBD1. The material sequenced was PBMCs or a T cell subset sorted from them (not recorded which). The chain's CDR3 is CASSYSRQGVREQFF. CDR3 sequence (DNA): TGTGCCAGCAGTTACTCCAGACAGGGTGTCCGTGAGCAGTTCTTC.